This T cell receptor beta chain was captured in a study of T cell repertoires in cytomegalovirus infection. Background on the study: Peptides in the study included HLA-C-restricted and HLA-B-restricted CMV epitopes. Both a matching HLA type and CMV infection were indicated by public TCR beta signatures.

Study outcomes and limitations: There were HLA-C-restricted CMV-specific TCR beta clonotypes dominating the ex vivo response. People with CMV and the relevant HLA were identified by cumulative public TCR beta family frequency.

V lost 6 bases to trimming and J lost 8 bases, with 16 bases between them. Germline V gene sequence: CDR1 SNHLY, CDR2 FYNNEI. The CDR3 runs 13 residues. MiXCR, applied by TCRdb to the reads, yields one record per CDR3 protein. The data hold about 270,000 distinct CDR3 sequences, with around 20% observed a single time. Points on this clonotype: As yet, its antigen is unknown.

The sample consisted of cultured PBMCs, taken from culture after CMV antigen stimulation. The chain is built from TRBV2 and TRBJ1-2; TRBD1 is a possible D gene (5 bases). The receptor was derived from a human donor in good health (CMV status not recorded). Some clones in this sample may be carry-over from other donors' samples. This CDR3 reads CASRDTAARGYTF. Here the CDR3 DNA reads TGTGCCAGCAGGGACACCGCCGCAAGGGGCTACACCTTC.